This T cell receptor (beta chain) was observed in a study of OX40 agonist ivuxolimab in advanced cancers. For the study at large: Age averaged about 66 years (range about 23 to 80), and 80% to 90% were male.

The data were produced by immunoSEQ multiplex PCR, yet TCRdb's version contains in-frame clones alone and is incomplete. The data show around 75,000 clones, with roughly 90% seen just once and around 2.4% held by the top ten. Blood draws occurred at baseline, cycle 4 day 1, and cycle 7 day 1. About this clone itself: The antigen is unknown.

Study observations and caveats: There were, on average, more expanded clones in CD8+ T cells than in CD4+. Part of the nonresponder group also had normalized T-cell clonal expansion that was low.

The CDR3 consists of 13 residues. Trimming took off 3 bases at V and 7 bases at J, with 13 bases between the two ends. Germline lookup yields CDR1 GTSNPN and CDR2 SVGIG (reference sequence). V gene TRBV30 combines with J gene TRBJ1-5; D possibly corresponds to TRBD1 (6 bases). The clonotype originates from an adult with an advanced solid tumor such as melanoma, head and neck, liver or kidney cancer. Source: CD4+ or CD8+ T cells sorted from blood, taken in a trial of the OX40 agonist ivuxolimab. The CDR3 region is CAWREQGKQPQHF. The CDR3 coding sequence is TGTGCCTGGAGAGAGCAGGGGAAACAGCCCCAGCATTTT.